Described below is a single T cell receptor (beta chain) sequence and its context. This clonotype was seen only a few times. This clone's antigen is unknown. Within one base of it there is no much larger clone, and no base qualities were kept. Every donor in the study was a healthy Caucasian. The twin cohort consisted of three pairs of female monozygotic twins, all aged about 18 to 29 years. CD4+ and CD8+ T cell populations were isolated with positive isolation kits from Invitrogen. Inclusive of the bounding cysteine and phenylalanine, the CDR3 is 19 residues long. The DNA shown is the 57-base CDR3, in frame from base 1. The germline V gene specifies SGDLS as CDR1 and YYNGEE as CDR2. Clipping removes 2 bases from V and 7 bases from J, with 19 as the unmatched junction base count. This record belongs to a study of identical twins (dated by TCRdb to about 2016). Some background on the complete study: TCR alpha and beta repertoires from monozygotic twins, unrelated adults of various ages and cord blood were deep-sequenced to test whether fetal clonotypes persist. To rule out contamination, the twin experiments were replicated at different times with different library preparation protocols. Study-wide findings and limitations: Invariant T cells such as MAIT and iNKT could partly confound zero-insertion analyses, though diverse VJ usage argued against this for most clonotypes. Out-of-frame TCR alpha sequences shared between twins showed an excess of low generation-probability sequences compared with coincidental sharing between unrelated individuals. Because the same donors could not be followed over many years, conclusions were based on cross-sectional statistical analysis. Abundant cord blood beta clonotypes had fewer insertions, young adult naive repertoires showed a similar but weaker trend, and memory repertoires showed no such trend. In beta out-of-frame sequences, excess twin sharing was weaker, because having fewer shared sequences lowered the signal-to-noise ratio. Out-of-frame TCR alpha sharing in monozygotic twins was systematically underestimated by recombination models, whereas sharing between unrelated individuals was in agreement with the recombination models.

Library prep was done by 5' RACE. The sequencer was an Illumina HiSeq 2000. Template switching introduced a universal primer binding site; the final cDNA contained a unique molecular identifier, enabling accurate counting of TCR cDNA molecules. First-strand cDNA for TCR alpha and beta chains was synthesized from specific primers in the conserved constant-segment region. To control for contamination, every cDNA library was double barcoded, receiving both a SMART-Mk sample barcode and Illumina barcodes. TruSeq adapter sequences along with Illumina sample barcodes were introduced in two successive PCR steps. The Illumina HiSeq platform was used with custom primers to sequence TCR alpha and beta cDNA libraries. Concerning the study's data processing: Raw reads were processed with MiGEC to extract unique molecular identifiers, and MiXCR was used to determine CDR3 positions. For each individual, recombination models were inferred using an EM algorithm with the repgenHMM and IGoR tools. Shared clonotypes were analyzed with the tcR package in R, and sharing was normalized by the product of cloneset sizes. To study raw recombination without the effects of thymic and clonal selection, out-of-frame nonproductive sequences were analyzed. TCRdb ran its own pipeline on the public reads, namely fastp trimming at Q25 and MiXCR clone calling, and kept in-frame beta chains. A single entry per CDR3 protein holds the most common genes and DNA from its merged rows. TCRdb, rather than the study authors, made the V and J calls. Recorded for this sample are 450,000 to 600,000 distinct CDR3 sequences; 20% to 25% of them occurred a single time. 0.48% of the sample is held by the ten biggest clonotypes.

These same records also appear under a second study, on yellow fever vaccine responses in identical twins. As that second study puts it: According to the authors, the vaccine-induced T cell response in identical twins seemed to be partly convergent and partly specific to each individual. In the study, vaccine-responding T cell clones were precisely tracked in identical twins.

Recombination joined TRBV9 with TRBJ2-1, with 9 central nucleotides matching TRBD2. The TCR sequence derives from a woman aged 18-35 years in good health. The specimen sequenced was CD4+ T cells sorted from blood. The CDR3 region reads CASSVGNVLSSGRSNEQFF. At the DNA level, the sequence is TGTGCCAGCAGCGTTGGAAACGTATTATCGAGCGGGAGGAGTAATGAGCAGTTCTTC.